This paragraph covers one T cell receptor (beta chain) sequence. This specimen belongs to a study of T and B cells in COVID-19 patients. Study-wide context: Critical illness requiring mechanical ventilation or extracorporeal membrane oxygenation affected 12 of 20 active-infection patients.

BIOMED2 TRB-A/B primer pools were used in multiplex TRB PCR. TCRdb recomputed calls from the multiplex PCR reads with MiXCR, one row per CDR3 protein. The sample yields over 4,000 distinct CDR3 sequences, 25% to 30% seen once. The CDR3 length is 14 residues. Trimming shortened V by 4 bases and J by 5 bases, and 17 bases separated the two germline ends. The germline gives CDR1 GTSNPN, CDR2 SVGIG (reference sequence). Each TRB amplification used about 250-550 ng of genomic DNA from blood. Sequences were obtained from blood. The V gene is TRBV30, the J gene TRBJ1-1; D gene uncertain. The sequence came from a human donor with active COVID-19. CDR3 residues: CAWILRSLGTEAFF. CDR3 sequence (DNA): TGTGCCTGGATACTCCGATCCTTGGGAACTGAAGCTTTCTTT.